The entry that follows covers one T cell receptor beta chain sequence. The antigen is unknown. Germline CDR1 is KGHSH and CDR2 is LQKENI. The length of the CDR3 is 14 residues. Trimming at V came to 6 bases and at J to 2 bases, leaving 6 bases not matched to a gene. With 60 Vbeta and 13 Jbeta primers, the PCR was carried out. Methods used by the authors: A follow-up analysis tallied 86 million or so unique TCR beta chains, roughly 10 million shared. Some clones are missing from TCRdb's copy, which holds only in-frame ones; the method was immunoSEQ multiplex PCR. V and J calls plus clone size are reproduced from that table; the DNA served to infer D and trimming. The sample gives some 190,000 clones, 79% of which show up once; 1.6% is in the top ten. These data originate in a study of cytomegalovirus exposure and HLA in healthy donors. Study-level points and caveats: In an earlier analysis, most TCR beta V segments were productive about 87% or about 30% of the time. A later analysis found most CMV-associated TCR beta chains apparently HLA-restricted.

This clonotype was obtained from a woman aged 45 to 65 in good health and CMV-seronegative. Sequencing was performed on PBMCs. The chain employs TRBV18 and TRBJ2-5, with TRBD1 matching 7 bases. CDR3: CASSPQGVQETQYF. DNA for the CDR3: TGTGCCAGCTCCCCTCAGGGGGTTCAAGAGACCCAGTACTTC.